This entry concerns a single T cell receptor (beta chain). Its antigen is unknown. This sample is part of a study of PD-1 blockade in classical Hodgkin lymphoma. Study-wide findings and caveats: Nivolumab initiated under 1 year post-ASCT led to patient exclusion.

Following autologous stem cell transplantation, relapse occurred in every patient, and exposure to brentuximab vedotin varied. Repertoires were generated with immunoSEQ multiplex PCR, while TCRdb's copy carries only in-frame clones and drops some. The top ten hold approximately 4.4% of the sample, which has about 15,000 clones, roughly 84% seen once. Germline V gene lookup returns CDR1 LGHNA and CDR2 YSLEER. Unmatched junction bases numbered 7, after V lost 0 bases and J lost 0 bases. The length of the CDR3 is 17 residues. The sample here was peripheral blood mononuclear cells (PBMCs), taken at baseline. V is TRBV4-3 and J is TRBJ2-7, with TRBD1 matching 8 bases. The receptor comes from a human donor with classical Hodgkin lymphoma. Here the CDR3 reads CASSQELRDRSSYEQYF. The CDR3 nucleotides are TGCGCCAGCAGCCAAGAATTGAGGGACAGGAGCTCCTACGAGCAGTACTTC.